A single sample gave rise to the 21 T cell receptor beta chains below, sequenced in a study of T cells in women clearing cervical HPV infection. The data were produced by immunoSEQ multiplex PCR, yet TCRdb's version contains in-frame clones alone and is incomplete. The sample table sets out about 31,000 clones. Material: blood buffy coat. The receptors here all came from a woman between 18 and 75 years old with a cervical HPV16 infection that either progressed to CIN3+ or cleared (not recorded which).

A word on this clone: The CDR3 end falls 3 residues outside the read, so it is completed with the germline J gene. The chain combines TRBV6-2 or TRBV6-3 with TRBJ1-2; 8 positions agree with TRBD1. The CDR3 is 11 amino acids. Germline V gene sequence: CDR1 MNHEY, CDR2 SVGEGT. Losses at the gene ends were 10 bases for V and 6 bases for J; bases not matched to a gene: 4. CDR3 DNA (partial): TGTGCCACCGAGGACAGGGATGGC. Translation: CATEDRDG. The full-length CDR3 reads as CATEDRDGYTF.

As concerns this clone: The CDR3 end is not reached by the read, which stops 3 residues before it; the germline J gene fills it in. V and J are TRBV13 and TRBJ1-4; tentatively, D is TRBD1 (5 bases). V lost 6 bases and J lost 7, with 15 bases in between. Germline V lookup: CDR1 PRHDT, CDR2 FYEKMQ (reference sequence). The CDR3 has 14 amino acids. CDR3 DNA, as far as it was read: TGTGCCAGCAGAATAGGGGAGGAGGGTGAAAAA. Amino acids: CASRIGEEGEK. The whole CDR3 region reads CASRIGEEGEKLFF.

The CDR3 here is CASSQDLDQPQHF. Incomplete CDR3 DNA: TGTGCCAGCAGCCAAGATTTAGATCAGCCC. The chain has TRBV14 and TRBJ1-5; D remains unclear. The sequence runs out 3 residues before the end of the CDR3; the remainder is reconstructed from the germline J gene. The V end lost 0 bases, the J end lost 5 bases, and 5 bases lay between the germline ends. Germline values: CDR1 SGHDN, CDR2 FVKESK. The CDR3 has 13 residues.

Concerning this clone itself: The CDR3 end lies 3 residues beyond the end of the read and is filled in from the germline J gene. The chain uses TRBV6-2 or TRBV6-3 and TRBJ1-4, with D perhaps TRBD1 (5 bases). Trimming removed 4 bases from V and 1 base from J, with 10 bases in between. The CDR3 runs to 15 residues. Germline V CDR1 and CDR2: MNHEY, SVGEGT. The CDR3 DNA, read in part, is TGTGCCAGCAGTTCCCCGGGGGGAACTAATGAAAAA. This gives the protein CASSSPGGTNEK. The full CDR3 protein reads CASSSPGGTNEKLFF.

With regard to this clone: The sequence runs out 3 residues before the end of the CDR3; the remainder is reconstructed from the germline J gene. The chain has TRBV30 and TRBJ1-3; 8 positions agree with TRBD1. The CDR3 consists of 13 residues. CDR1 GTSNPN and CDR2 SVGIG come from the germline V gene (reference sequence). J lost 4 bases, V lost 5 bases, and 4 bases had no gene match. Incomplete CDR3 DNA: TGTGCCTGGTGTCAGGGGGCAGGAAACACC. It codes for CAWCQGAGNT. The full CDR3 reads CAWCQGAGNTIYF.

Of note for this clone: The read terminates 3 residues ahead of where the CDR3 ends, so the germline J gene completes it. The chain joins TRBV5-1 to TRBJ1-4; 9 bases are a match to TRBD1. This CDR3 region has 14 residues. V shed 1 base and J 6 bases; nucleotides not matched to a gene: 1. Germline lookup yields CDR1 SGHRS and CDR2 YFSETQ. The sequenced CDR3 bases are TGCGCCAGCAGCTTGACAGGGGGCGATGAAAAA. This gives the protein CASSLTGGDEK. The complete CDR3 reads CASSLTGGDEKLFF.

In regard to this clone: From the germline J gene comes the end of the CDR3, since the read stops 3 residues before it. V usage is TRBV20-1 and J usage is TRBJ2-3, with 9 bases matching TRBD1. Germline loops: CDR1 DFQATT, CDR2 SNEGSKA (reference sequence). The CDR3 has 15 amino acids. The J segment lost 2 bases and the V segment lost 5 bases, leaving 8 bases of the junction unmatched. The CDR3 loop reads CSAPTGQGITDTQYF. The CDR3 DNA, read in part, is TGCAGTGCTCCGACGGGACAGGGAATCACAGATACG.

A word on this clone: The CDR3 is cut off 3 residues early in the read; its end comes from the germline J gene. The genes are TRBV19 and TRBJ1-4; possibly TRBD1 for D (5 bases). The CDR3 length is 15 residues. Per the germline V gene, CDR1 is LNHDA and CDR2 is SQIVND (reference sequence). CDR3 sequence reads: CASSTGGTGANVLFF. The DNA read from the CDR3 is TGTGCCAGTAGTACTGGTGGGACTGGGGCCAACGTA.

A note on this clone: The CDR3 end lies 3 residues beyond the end of the read and is filled in from the germline J gene. The chain employs TRBV20-1 and TRBJ2-4; D is unresolved. Germline V lookup: CDR1 DFQATT, CDR2 SNEGSKA (reference sequence). The CDR3 contains 12 residues. Between the trimmed V and J ends, which lost 8 bases and 0 bases, there was a span of 8 bases. The part of the CDR3 DNA that was read is TGCAGTCTCCCAGTAGCCAAAAACATT. Translated, it gives CSLPVAKNI. The whole CDR3 reads CSLPVAKNIQYF.

Comments on this clone: From the germline J gene comes the end of the CDR3, since the read stops 3 residues before it. Other DNA sequences from this sample encode an identical CDR3 as well. The chain is built from TRBV30 and TRBJ1-3, with TRBD1 identical over 8 bases. CDR3 size: 15 residues. Germline trimming cut 1 base from V and 0 bases from J; bases unmatched to any gene: 2. CDR1 and CDR2 from the germline V gene are GTSNPN and SVGIG (reference sequence). The part of the CDR3 DNA that was read is TGTGCCTGGAGTGGGACAGGGCGCTCTGGAAACACC. Translating it yields CAWSGTGRSGNT. The entire CDR3 is CAWSGTGRSGNTIYF. The variable domain in full, completed from reference TRBV30 and TRBJ1-3, reads SQTIHQWPATLVQPVGSPLSLECTVEGTSNPNLYWYRQAAGRGLQLLFYSVGIGQISSEVPQNLSASRPQDRQFILSSKKLLLSDSGFYLCAWSGTGRSGNTIYFGEGSWLTVV.

Details on this clone: The read ends 3 residues early relative to the CDR3; the germline J gene fills the gap. The chain combines TRBV19 with TRBJ2-7, with 8 nucleotides matching TRBD1. CDR1 and CDR2 from the germline V gene are LNHDA and SQIVND (reference sequence). Trimming removed 3 bases from V and 3 bases from J; junction bases left unmatched: 7. The CDR3 spans 15 residues. The sequenced part of the CDR3 DNA is TGTGCCAGTAGTATGGGGCAGGGGGCCGGCTACGAG. Its protein product is CASSMGQGAGYE. The full CDR3 protein is CASSMGQGAGYEQYF.

Comment on this clone: The read ends 3 residues shy of where the CDR3 ends; the end is completed using the germline J gene. The V call is TRBV12-3 or TRBV12-4, the J call TRBJ2-7; D unclear. This CDR3 spans 16 amino acids. Trimming pared 3 bases from V and 4 bases from J, leaving 19 bases between. CDR3 DNA, as far as it was read: TGTGCCAGCAGTTTTTCCCGCGACATTCGCTATTACGAG. Protein: CASSFSRDIRYYE. The whole CDR3 region reads CASSFSRDIRYYEQYF.

A remark on this clone: The CDR3 end is not reached by the read, which stops 3 residues before it; the germline J gene fills it in. The V and J genes are TRBV7-3 and TRBJ1-2, with D uncertain. Per germline, CDR1 SGHTA and CDR2 FQGTGA. There are 15 residues in the CDR3. The CDR3 reads CASSLMAGRTDTYTF. The part of the CDR3 DNA that was read is TGTGCCAGCAGCTTAATGGCGGGCCGCACAGATACC.

As for this clone: The read is 3 residues too short to cover the CDR3 end, so that end is filled in from the germline J gene. The chain links TRBV2 to TRBJ1-1, with D tentatively TRBD1 (5 bases). This CDR3 is built from 17 residues. Trimming removed 5 bases at V and 0 bases at J, with 19 bases between. Germline CDR1 and CDR2: SNHLY and FYNNEI. The covered CDR3 bases are TGTGCCAGCAGTTTCCCCCAGGGCGCAGGCATGAACACTGAA. Amino acids: CASSFPQGAGMNTE. From start to end, the CDR3 is CASSFPQGAGMNTEAFF. Full variable domain (outside the CDR3, taken from reference TRBV2 and TRBJ1-1): EPEVTQTPSHQVTQMGQEVILRCVPISNHLYFYWYRQILGQKVEFLVSFYNNEISEKSEIFDDQFSVERPDGSNFTLKIRSTKLEDSAMYFCASSFPQGAGMNTEAFFGQGTRLTVV.

As to this clone: The observed sequence ends 3 residues before the CDR3 terminus, with the missing tail filled in from the germline J gene. V is TRBV11-2 and J is TRBJ2-7, with TRBD2 as a possible D gene (5 bases). This CDR3 contains 14 residues. CDR1 and CDR2 (germline): SGHAT, FQNNGV. The V gene lost 2 bases and the J gene lost 3 bases, with 11 bases spanning the gap. CDR3 DNA (partial): TGTGCCAGCAGCTTAACGGGGTTCTTCTACGAG. It is translated as CASSLTGFFYE. The whole CDR3 reads CASSLTGFFYEQYF.

Note on this clone: Germline is not matched at one junction end, which may reflect a read error. The missing CDR3 end, 3 residues past where the read stops, is filled in from the germline J gene. The V gene is TRBV4-2, the J gene TRBJ1-6; a possible D gene is TRBD1 (5 bases). Germline V gene lookup returns CDR1 LGHNA and CDR2 YNFKEQ. The CDR3 length is 18 residues. The DNA read from the CDR3 is TGCGCCAGCAGCCAAGATGTCGCAGGGAGTATCTATAATTCACCC. It codes for CASSQDVAGSIYNSP. The CDR3 in its entirety is CASSQDVAGSIYNSPLHF.

In regard to this clone: From the germline J gene comes the end of the CDR3, since the read stops 3 residues before it. V usage is TRBV24-1 and J usage is TRBJ2-1, with 7 positions matching TRBD1. This CDR3 is built from 14 residues. The V gene's germline CDR1 is KGHDR and CDR2 SFDVKD. V lost 3 bases to trimming and J lost 5 bases; unmatched junction nucleotides: 3. This chain's CDR3 is CATSDPDRNNEQFF. CDR3 DNA, as far as it was read: TGTGCCACCAGTGATCCGGACAGGAACAATGAG.

Comment on this clone: The read is 3 residues too short to cover the CDR3 end, so that end is filled in from the germline J gene. The V and J genes are TRBV20-1 and TRBJ1-2; D might be TRBD1 (6 bases). This CDR3 is built from 13 residues. Germline V gives CDR1 DFQATT, CDR2 SNEGSKA (reference sequence). V was clipped by 6 bases and J by 4 bases, with 15 bases between them. The CDR3 bases that were read are TGCAGTGCGTACGGAGGGGGGGTCTATGGC. Its translation: CSAYGGGVYG. The entire CDR3 sequence reads CSAYGGGVYGYTF.

About this clone itself: At one end the junction does not follow the germline gene, possibly because of a read error. The read is 3 residues too short to cover the CDR3 end, so that end is filled in from the germline J gene. The same CDR3 also results from other DNA sequences found in this sample. The J gene is TRBJ1-3, the V gene TRBV5-1; no definite D call. Germline-derived CDR1 and CDR2 are SGHRS and YFSETQ. The CDR3 is 16 amino acids. CDR3 amino acids: CASSSRPVGPGNTIYF. The DNA read from the CDR3 is TGCGCCAGCAGCTCCCGACCCGTGGGCCCTGGAAACACA.

Concerning this clone: The read gets to within 3 residues of the CDR3 end, and the germline J gene fills in the rest. The chain recombines TRBV12-3 or TRBV12-4 with TRBJ2-3; tentative D call: TRBD2 (6 bases). This CDR3 is built from 14 residues. Incomplete CDR3 DNA: TGTGCCAGCAGTGAGAATAGACTAGTATCGACG. Its protein is CASSENRLVST. The full CDR3 protein is CASSENRLVSTQYF.

As regards this clone: Coverage ceases 3 residues before the CDR3 finishes, and the germline J gene fills in the end. This sequence joins TRBV2 and TRBJ1-2; maybe TRBD1 (5 bases). CDR1 and CDR2 (germline): SNHLY, FYNNEI. The CDR3 consists of 15 residues. V lost 1 base to trimming and J lost 6 bases, with 15 bases between them. The part of the CDR3 DNA that was read is TGTGCCAGCAGTGAAGGGGGCAGGCTTATTGATGGC. Amino acids: CASSEGGRLIDG. The CDR3, in full, reads CASSEGGRLIDGYTF.